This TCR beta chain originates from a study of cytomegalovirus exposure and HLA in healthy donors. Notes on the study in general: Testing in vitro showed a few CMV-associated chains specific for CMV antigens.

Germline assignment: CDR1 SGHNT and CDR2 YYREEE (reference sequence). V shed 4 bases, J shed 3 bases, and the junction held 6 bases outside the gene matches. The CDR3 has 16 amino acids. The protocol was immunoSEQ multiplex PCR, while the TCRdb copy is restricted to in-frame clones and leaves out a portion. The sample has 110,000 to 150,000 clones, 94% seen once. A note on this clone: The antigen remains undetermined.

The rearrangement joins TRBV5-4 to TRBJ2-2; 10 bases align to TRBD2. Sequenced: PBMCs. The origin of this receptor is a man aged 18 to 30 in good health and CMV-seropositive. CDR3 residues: CASSKKREGHTGELFF. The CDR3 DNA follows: TGTGCCAGCAGCAAAAAGCGGGAGGGCCACACCGGGGAGCTGTTTTTT. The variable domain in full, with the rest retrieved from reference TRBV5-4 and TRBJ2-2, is ETGVTQSPTHLIKTRGQQVTLRCSSQSGHNTVSWYQQALGQGPQFIFQYYREEENGRGNFPPRFSGLQFPNYSSELNVNALELDDSALYLCASSKKREGHTGELFFGEGSRLTVL.